This record covers a single T cell receptor (beta chain). The entry originates in a study of response to subunit inactivated influenza vaccine. TCRdb reanalysed the RT-PCR reads using MiXCR and keeps one entry per CDR3 protein. Of about 540,000 distinct CDR3 sequences in the sample, roughly 23% were seen once. Trimming cost V 5 bases and J 0 bases, with 13 bases left between them. Germline V gives CDR1 SGHTA, CDR2 FQGNSA. This CDR3 comprises 15 residues. This sample also belongs to another study, concerning T cells expressing NK-cell markers. That source adds: Making the TCR beta cDNA relied on 5'RACE template switching with UMIs. These same clonotypes (in four donors) also led the CD3+CD56-NKG2C+ fraction.

This TCR derives from a man aged 50 to 60 who received an inactivated influenza vaccine. The V and J genes are TRBV7-2 and TRBJ1-1; tentatively, D is TRBD1 (5 bases). The sample in question was CD4+ T cells sorted from PBMCs, obtained 12 days after vaccination. CDR3 DNA sequence: TGTGCCAGCAGCCTCGGCCGGACATTGAACACTGAAGCTTTCTTT. This encodes CASSLGRTLNTEAFF.